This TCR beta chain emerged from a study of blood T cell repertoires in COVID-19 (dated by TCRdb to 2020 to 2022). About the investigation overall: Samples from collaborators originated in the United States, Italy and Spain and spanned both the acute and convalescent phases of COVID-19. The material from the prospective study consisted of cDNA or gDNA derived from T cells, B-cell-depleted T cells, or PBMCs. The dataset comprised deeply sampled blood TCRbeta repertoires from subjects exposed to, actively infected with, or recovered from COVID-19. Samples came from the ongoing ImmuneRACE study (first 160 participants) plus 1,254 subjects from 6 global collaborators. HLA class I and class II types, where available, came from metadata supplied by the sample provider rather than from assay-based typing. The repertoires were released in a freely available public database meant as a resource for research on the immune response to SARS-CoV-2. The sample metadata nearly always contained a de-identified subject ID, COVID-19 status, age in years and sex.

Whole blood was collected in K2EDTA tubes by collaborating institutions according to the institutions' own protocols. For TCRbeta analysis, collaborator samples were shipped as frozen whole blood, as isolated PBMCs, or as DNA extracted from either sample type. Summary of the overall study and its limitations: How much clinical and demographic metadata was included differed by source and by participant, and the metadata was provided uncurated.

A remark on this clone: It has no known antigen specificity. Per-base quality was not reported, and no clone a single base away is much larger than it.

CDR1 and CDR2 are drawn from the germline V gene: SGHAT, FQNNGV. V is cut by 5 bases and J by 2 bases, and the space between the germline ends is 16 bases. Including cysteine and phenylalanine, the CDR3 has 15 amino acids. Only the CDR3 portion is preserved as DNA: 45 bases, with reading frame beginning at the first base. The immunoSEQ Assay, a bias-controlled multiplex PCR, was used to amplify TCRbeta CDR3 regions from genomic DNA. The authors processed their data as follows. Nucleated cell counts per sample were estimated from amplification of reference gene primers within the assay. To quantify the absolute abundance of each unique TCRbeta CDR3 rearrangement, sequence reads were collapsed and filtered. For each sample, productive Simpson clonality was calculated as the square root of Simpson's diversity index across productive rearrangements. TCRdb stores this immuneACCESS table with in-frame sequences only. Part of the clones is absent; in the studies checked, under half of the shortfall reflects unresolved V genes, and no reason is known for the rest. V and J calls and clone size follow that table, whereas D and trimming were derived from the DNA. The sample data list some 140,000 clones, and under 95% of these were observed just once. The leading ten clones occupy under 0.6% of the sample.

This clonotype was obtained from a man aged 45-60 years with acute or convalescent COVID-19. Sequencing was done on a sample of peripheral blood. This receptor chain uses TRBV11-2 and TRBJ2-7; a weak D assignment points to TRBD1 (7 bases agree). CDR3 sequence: CASSAGQTQTYEQYF. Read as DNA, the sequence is TGTGCCAGCAGCGCGGGACAGACTCAGACCTACGAGCAGTACTTC.